This TCR beta chain comes out of a study of blood T cells in healthy people across ages. A sample-barcoded 5' primer and a J-beta primer mix were used in a second PCR of roughly 7 to 12 cycles. A template-switch adaptor that had 12 random nucleotides put a tag on each cDNA molecule. The yield of each sample was at least 2.5 million CDR3-containing paired-end reads. TCRdb analysed the 5' RACE reads with MiXCR anew, one entry per CDR3 protein. The sample contains more than 1,400,000 distinct CDR3 sequences, about 43% of which appear only once. Regarding the study as a whole: Age showed a roughly linear inverse relationship with TCR beta diversity per million T cells.

Germline V gives CDR1 DFQATT, CDR2 SNEGSKA (reference sequence). V shed 5 bases and J shed 8 bases, with 22 bases lying between them. The CDR3 runs to 15 residues. This clonotype was counted only a few times. Its matching antigen is unknown. The chain combines TRBV20-1 with TRBJ2-1, with TRBD1 as a possible D gene (6 bases). The sequencing input was blood. The source of this sequence is a woman under 30 in good health. This chain's CDR3 is CSAPPEDRRSDEQFF. CDR3 sequence (DNA): TGCAGTGCTCCCCCGGAAGACAGGAGGTCGGATGAGCAGTTCTTC.